This is a list of T cell receptor beta chains from one sample in a study of PD-1 blockade in mismatch repair-deficient tumors. Using immunoSEQ multiplex PCR, the repertoire was profiled, and TCRdb retains in-frame clones only, with some absent. The data show more than 40,000 clones, with approximately 80% seen just once and about 3.5% held by the top ten. The sequenced sample was peripheral blood, obtained 4 weeks after starting pembrolizumab. The receptors were sampled from an adult with mismatch repair-deficient cancer. Each CDR3 is given with its conserved first and last residue. A D gene is named only where the DNA matches it firmly. Not all rows give a size; the values are once, few, many and, for expanded clones, a class.

V	size	D	J	DNA	CDR3
TRBV20-1	NA	NA	TRBJ2-1	TGCAGTGTTAAGTACGGCGGTGAGCAGTTCTTC	CSVKYGGEQFF
TRBV5-5	few	NA	TRBJ2-2	TGTGCCAGCAGCTTGCGGGGGCAGAGCGGGGAGCTGTTTTTT	CASSLRGQSGELFF
TRBV5-3	NA	TRBD1	TRBJ1-4	TGTGCCAGAAGCGGCAACAGGGGCCCTAATGAAAAACTGTTTTTT	CARSGNRGPNEKLFF
TRBV14	NA	TRBD2	TRBJ2-1	TGTGCCAGCAGCCTAAGAGGGAACGGGAGGGTAAATGAGCAGTTCTTC	CASSLRGNGRVNEQFF
TRBV2	NA	NA	TRBJ2-7	TGTGCCAGCACTGGGACTTCCCCCTACGAGCAGTACTTC	CASTGTSPYEQYF
TRBV5-1	NA	TRBD1	TRBJ1-1	TGCGCCAGCAGTCCCGGGACAGGGAACACTGAAGCTTTCTTT	CASSPGTGNTEAFF
TRBV15	NA	NA	TRBJ2-1	TGTGCCACCAGCAGAGCCCAGCCAGGGTACAATGAGCAGTTCTTC	CATSRAQPGYNEQFF
TRBV7-2	NA	NA	TRBJ1-1	TGTGCCAGCAGCCAGAGGAACACTGAAGCTTTCTTT	CASSQRNTEAFF
TRBV2	NA	NA	TRBJ1-2	TGTGCCAGCATTTTGACAGGTCACTATGGCTACACCTTC	CASILTGHYGYTF
TRBV2	NA	NA	TRBJ1-2	TGTGCCAGCATTATGACAGGAAACTATGGCTACACCTTC	CASIMTGNYGYTF
TRBV9	NA	TRBD2	TRBJ2-3	TGTGCCAGCTCCAGCCAACTCGGGACTAGCGGGACAGATACGCAGTATTTT	CASSSQLGTSGTDTQYF
TRBV27	NA	NA	TRBJ1-5	TGTGCCAGCAGTTCCGCAGGGGAGCGGCAGCCCCAGCATTTT	CASSSAGERQPQHF
TRBV2	NA	NA	TRBJ1-5	TGTGCCAGCAGTGAATTTAGACCAGGGGATAGCAATCAGCCCCAGCATTTT	CASSEFRPGDSNQPQHF
TRBV5-1	NA	TRBD2	TRBJ2-1	TGCGCCAGCAGCGGACGGACTAGCGGGATCGATGAGCAGTTCTTC	CASSGRTSGIDEQFF
TRBV10-3	NA	NA	TRBJ1-1	TGTGCCACCCAGCAAGGGCTGAACACTGAAGCTTTCTTT	CATQQGLNTEAFF
TRBV5-6	NA	NA	TRBJ2-5	TGTGCCAGCAGTTTTGACCCGTCAGAGACCCAGTACTTC	CASSFDPSETQYF
TRBV29-1	NA	TRBD1	TRBJ1-1	TGCAGCGTTGTGGGACAGGGAGTTCCTGAAGCTTTCTTT	CSVVGQGVPEAFF
TRBV5-4	medium-sized	TRBD2	TRBJ2-7	TGTGCCAGCAGCTTGGTGCGAATCGGGACTAGCGGAACCTACGAGCAGTACTTC	CASSLVRIGTSGTYEQYF
TRBV19	NA	TRBD2	TRBJ2-5	TGTGCCAGTAGTCTCCGACTAGCCCCAGAGACCCAGTACTTC	CASSLRLAPETQYF
TRBV2	NA	TRBD2	TRBJ2-1	TGTGCCAGCAGTGAATTTCTACTAGCGGGAGACAATGAGCAGTTCTTC	CASSEFLLAGDNEQFF
TRBV30	NA	NA	TRBJ1-3	TGTGCCTGGGGACAGAGCGGAAACACCATATATTTT	CAWGQSGNTIYF
TRBV15	few	TRBD2	TRBJ2-7	TGTGCCACCAGCAGAGGAGGACTAGCGGGAGTAGGTGAGCAGTACTTC	CATSRGGLAGVGEQYF
TRBV27	NA	TRBD1	TRBJ2-1	TGTGCCAGCAGTTCCGGACAGGCTGAGCAGTTCTTC	CASSSGQAEQFF
TRBV7-2	NA	TRBD2	TRBJ2-3	TGTGCCAGCAGAGACGGGACTAAGGGAGATACGCAGTATTTT	CASRDGTKGDTQYF
TRBV27	few	NA	TRBJ1-3	TGTGCCAGCAGTTTAGAAGGGACCTCTGGAAACACCATATATTTT	CASSLEGTSGNTIYF
TRBV27	few	NA	TRBJ2-7	TGTGCCACCGGGGTGGTCGAGCAGTACTTC	CATGVVEQYF
TRBV5-1	NA	TRBD2	TRBJ2-3	TGCGCCAGCAGCGTTAGCGGGAGGGAAACAGATACGCAGTATTTT	CASSVSGRETDTQYF
TRBV5-6	NA	NA	TRBJ2-5	TGTGCCAGCAGCCCAATGGGAAGCTCGGAGACCCAGTACTTC	CASSPMGSSETQYF
TRBV5-1	NA	NA	TRBJ2-3	TGCGCCAGCAGCTTGGATGGTGACGGTAGCACAGATACGCAGTATTTT	CASSLDGDGSTDTQYF
TRBV6-6	NA	NA	TRBJ2-7	TGTGCCAGCAATCTTCGGGCGGGGCCCTACGAGCAGTACTTC	CASNLRAGPYEQYF
TRBV11-3	few	NA	TRBJ2-7	TGTGCCAGCAGCTTAGACGCCGGGACTGGGTTTTACGAGCAGTACTTC	CASSLDAGTGFYEQYF
TRBV12-5	NA	NA	TRBJ2-5	TGTGCTAGTGCCCTCGGTCTTCGGTGGGAGACCCAGTACTTC	CASALGLRWETQYF
TRBV29-1	NA	NA	TRBJ1-2	TGCAGCACGGCGGGACTGCGCGATGGCTACACCTTC	CSTAGLRDGYTF
TRBV18	NA	TRBD2	TRBJ2-5	TGTGCCAGCTCACCACCGATACTAGCGGGAGGGCGTGAGACCCAGTACTTC	CASSPPILAGGRETQYF
TRBV5-8	NA	TRBD1	TRBJ2-7	TGTGCCAGCAGCCTAAAGGCGGGACAGGGCTCCTACGAGCAGTACTTC	CASSLKAGQGSYEQYF
TRBV25-1	few	NA	TRBJ2-2	TGTGCCAGCAGTGGGCCCGGGGAGCTGTTTTTT	CASSGPGELFF
TRBV19	NA	NA	TRBJ1-5	TGTGCCAGTAGTATTAGCCGCTATAGCAATCAGCCCCAGCATTTT	CASSISRYSNQPQHF
TRBV20-1	few	NA	TRBJ1-2	TGCAGTGCTGCCGACATGTATGGCTACACCTTC	CSAADMYGYTF
TRBV11-3	once	NA	TRBJ2-7	TGTGCCAGCAGCCGGGGGGCAGCCGAGCAGTACTTC	CASSRGAAEQYF
TRBV10-3	NA	NA	TRBJ2-5	TGTGCCATCAGTGAGAAGGAGACCCAGTACTTC	CAISEKETQYF
TRBV2	NA	TRBD1	TRBJ1-2	TGTGCCAGCAGTGGTACCCGGACAGGAGATAACTATGGCTACACCTTC	CASSGTRTGDNYGYTF
TRBV4-2	NA	NA	TRBJ2-1	TGTGCCAGCAGCCGAAATGAGTTTTCCGCTAACAATGAGCAGTTCTTC	CASSRNEFSANNEQFF
TRBV7-8	once	NA	TRBJ1-1	TGTGCCAGCAGCTCGAGCGGGACGGCGAACACTGAAGCTTTCTTT	CASSSSGTANTEAFF
TRBV19	NA	TRBD1	TRBJ1-2	TGTGCCAGTACCCCCGGGACAGGGATGGATGGCTACACCTTC	CASTPGTGMDGYTF
TRBV6-6	NA	TRBD1	TRBJ1-2	TGTGCCAGCAGCCGTACCTTAGACAGGGTTGGCTACACCTTC	CASSRTLDRVGYTF
TRBV7-9	NA	TRBD1	TRBJ2-3	TGTGCCAGCAGCACCGACGGACAGGGCCTCACAGATACGCAGTATTTT	CASSTDGQGLTDTQYF
TRBV7-2	few	NA	TRBJ2-7	TGTGCCAGCAGTCCAGGGACCTACGAGCAGTACTTC	CASSPGTYEQYF
TRBV18	few	TRBD1	TRBJ2-7	TGTGCCAGCTCGGGGGCAGGGGGCGCCTCCTACGAGCAGTACTTC	CASSGAGGASYEQYF